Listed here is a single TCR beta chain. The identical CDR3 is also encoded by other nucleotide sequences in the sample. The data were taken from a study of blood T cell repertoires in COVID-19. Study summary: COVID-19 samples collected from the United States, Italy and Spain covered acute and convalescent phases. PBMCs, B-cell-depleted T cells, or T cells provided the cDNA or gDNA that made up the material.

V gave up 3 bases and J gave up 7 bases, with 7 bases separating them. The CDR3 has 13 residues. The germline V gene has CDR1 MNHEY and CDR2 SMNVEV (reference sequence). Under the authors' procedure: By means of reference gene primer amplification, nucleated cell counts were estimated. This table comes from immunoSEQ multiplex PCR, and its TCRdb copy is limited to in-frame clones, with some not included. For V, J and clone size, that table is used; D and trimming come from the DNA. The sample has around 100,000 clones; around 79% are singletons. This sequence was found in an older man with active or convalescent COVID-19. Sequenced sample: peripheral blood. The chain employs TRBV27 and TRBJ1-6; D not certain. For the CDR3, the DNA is TGTGCCAGCAGTTTTTCCAGGAATTCACCCCTCCACTTT. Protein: CASSFSRNSPLHF.